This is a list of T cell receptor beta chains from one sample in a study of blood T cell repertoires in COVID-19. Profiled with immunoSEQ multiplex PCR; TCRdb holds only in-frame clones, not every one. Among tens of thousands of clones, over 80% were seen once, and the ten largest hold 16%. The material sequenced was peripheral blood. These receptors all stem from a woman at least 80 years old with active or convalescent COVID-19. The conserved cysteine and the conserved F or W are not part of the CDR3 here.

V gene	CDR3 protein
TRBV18	ASSQDRNQPQH
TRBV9	ASSVAGDSLQETQY
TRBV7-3	ASSLIYSGNTDTQY
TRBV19	ASSTTYQRLSYNEQF
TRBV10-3	AISEQTGPSYGYT
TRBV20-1	SASGGKQPYEQY
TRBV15	ATSRAQGAGTEAF
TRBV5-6	ASRPRGVSGQPQH
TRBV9	ASSSRQGAKLF
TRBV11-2	ASSLDPLTHEQY
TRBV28	ASSLGAKTEAF
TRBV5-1	ASSEGQGASGGYT
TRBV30	AWSGVDQPQH
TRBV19	ASSLTGGVPNEKLF
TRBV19	ASSIDLTRRGNQPQH
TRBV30	AWRPPGQGAAGYT
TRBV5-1	ASREGEYEQY
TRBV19	ASRNLATGGIQTQY
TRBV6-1	ASSEVGRLGEQF
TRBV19	ASSNYVGYT
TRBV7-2	ASSLGGVVGGETQY
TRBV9	ASSLAGREYNEQF
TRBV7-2	ASSLMDSPISGYT
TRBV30	ACLLGGMNTEAF
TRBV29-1	SVAGTAYEQY
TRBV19	ASSMTSGQGGYT
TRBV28	ASSLDGRGWETQY
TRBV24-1	ATSDGQGGSSDTQY
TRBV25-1	ASSDQLAGAHEQF
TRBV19	ASSPGNLIAGGYT
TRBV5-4	ASSPSGSTYEQY
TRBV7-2	ASSSRTGNNEQF
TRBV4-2	ASSQVGGGASDTQY